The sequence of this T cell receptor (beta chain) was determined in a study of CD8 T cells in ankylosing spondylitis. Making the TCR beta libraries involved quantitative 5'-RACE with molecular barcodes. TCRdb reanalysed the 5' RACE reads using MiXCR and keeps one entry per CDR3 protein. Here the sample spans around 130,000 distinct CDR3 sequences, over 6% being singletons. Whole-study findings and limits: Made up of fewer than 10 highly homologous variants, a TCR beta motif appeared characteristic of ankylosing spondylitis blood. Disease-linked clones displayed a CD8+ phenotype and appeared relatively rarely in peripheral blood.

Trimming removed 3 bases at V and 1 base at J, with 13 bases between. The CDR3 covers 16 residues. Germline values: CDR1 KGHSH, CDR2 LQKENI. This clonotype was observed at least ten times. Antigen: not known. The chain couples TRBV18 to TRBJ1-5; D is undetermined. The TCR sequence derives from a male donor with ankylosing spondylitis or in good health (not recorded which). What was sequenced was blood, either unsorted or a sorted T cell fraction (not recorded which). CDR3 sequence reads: CASSPQDGASNQPQHF. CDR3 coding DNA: TGTGCCAGCTCACCGCAGGACGGAGCAAGCAATCAGCCCCAGCATTTT.